One sample yielded the 31 T cell receptor beta chains listed below, sequenced in a study of CD8 T cells in ankylosing spondylitis. Each CDR3 protein gets one entry after TCRdb re-called the 5' RACE reads with MiXCR. The table lists 250,000 to 400,000 distinct CDR3 sequences, roughly 10% of them singletons. The sequencing input was blood, either unsorted or a sorted T cell fraction (not recorded which). The receptors here all came from a female donor with ankylosing spondylitis or in good health (not recorded which).

The chain carries TRBV5-1 and TRBJ1-4; weak D call: TRBD1 (5 bases). The germline CDR1 and CDR2 sequences are SGHRS and YFSETQ. This CDR3 contains 14 residues. Trimming stripped 4 bases from V and 4 bases from J, with 11 bases between. The CDR3 DNA sequence: TGCGCCAGCAGCCGACAGCCCGATAATGAAAAACTGTTTTTT. Protein: CASSRQPDNEKLFF.

About this clonotype: This may be a read error, as it is one base from a much larger clone. CDR3 in DNA: TGCGCCAGCAGCTTGGAAAGGGCGAGGATTGAAGCTTTCTTT. Translating it yields CASSLERARIEAFF. V is TRBV5-1 and J is TRBJ1-1; D ambiguous. Germline CDR1 reads SGHRS; CDR2 reads YFSETQ. CDR3 size: 14 residues. V lost 0 bases and J lost 7, with 13 bases in between.

The V and J genes are TRBV7-9 and TRBJ1-1, with 10 bases identical to TRBD1. Germline trimming cut 5 bases from V and 6 bases from J; bases unmatched to any gene: 6. Germline V gene sequence: CDR1 SEHNR, CDR2 FQNEAQ (reference sequence). CDR3 length: 14 amino acids. As DNA, the CDR3 is TGTGCCAGCAGCCCCGGGGACAGGGGCTCTGAAGCTTTCTTT. It encodes CASSPGDRGSEAFF.

The sample holds a few counts of this clonotype. This chain joins TRBV5-6 and TRBJ2-1; 7 bases are shared with TRBD1. Germline V CDR1 and CDR2: SGHDT, YYEEEE. The CDR3 length is 17 residues. V trimming: 4 bases; J trimming: 0 bases; junction bases outside the gene matches: 10. This CDR3 reads CASSGDRQQSSYNEQFF. Written as DNA, the CDR3 is TGTGCCAGCAGCGGGGACAGACAACAGAGCTCCTACAATGAGCAGTTCTTC. The full variable domain, completed using reference TRBV5-6 and TRBJ2-1, is DAGVTQSPTHLIKTRGQQVTLRCSPKSGHDTVSWYQQALGQGPQFIFQYYEEEERQRGNFPDRFSGHQFPNYSSELNVNALLLGDSALYLCASSGDRQQSSYNEQFFGPGTRLTVL.

The rearrangement uses TRBV4-2 and TRBJ2-3; TRBD1 matches at 7 bases. The CDR3 contains 18 residues. Germline V CDR1 and CDR2: LGHNA, YNFKEQ. Germline trimming cut 6 bases from V and 4 bases from J; bases unmatched to any gene: 19. In DNA, the CDR3 is TGTGCCAGCAGTCTTAACAGGGGTGCCTCCCCAGGGGCAGATACGCAGTATTTT. It codes for CASSLNRGASPGADTQYF.

This clonotype came up many times. The V call is TRBV29-1, the J call TRBJ2-2; D is possibly TRBD2 (6 bases). From germline, CDR1 is SQVTM and CDR2 ANQGSEA. The CDR3 spans 14 residues. V shed 2 bases and J shed 1 base, with 8 bases lying between them. CDR3 bases: TGCAGCGTTGAATTCGGGAGGAACACCGGGGAGCTGTTTTTT. Its protein is CSVEFGRNTGELFF.

This clonotype was counted only a few times. The rearrangement links TRBV2 to TRBJ2-7, with 7 bases lining up with TRBD1. The germline V gene encodes CDR1 SNHLY and CDR2 FYNNEI. The CDR3 length is 15 residues. Losses at the gene ends were 5 bases for V and 0 bases for J; bases not matched to a gene: 7. Here the CDR3 DNA reads TGTGCCAGCAGTCTGGACAGGTCGAGCTCCTACGAGCAGTACTTC. Amino acid sequence: CASSLDRSSSYEQYF.

This clonotype was picked up many times. The chain joins TRBV5-8 to TRBJ2-3; D gene ambiguous. The CDR3 covers 15 residues. V was pared by 5 bases and J by 2 bases, with 15 bases between. Looked up from germline, CDR1 is SGHTS and CDR2 is YDEGEE. The DNA for the CDR3 is TGTGCCAGCAGGAAGGGTTTCGTGGACACAGATACGCAGTATTTT. Protein product: CASRKGFVDTDTQYF.

This clonotype was counted only a few times. The CDR3: CASSPFAGDTDTQYF. The CDR3 DNA reads as TGTGCCAGCAGCCCCTTTGCGGGAGACACAGATACGCAGTATTTT. The V call is TRBV6-1, the J call TRBJ2-3; TRBD2 matches 7 bases. From germline, CDR1 is MNHNS and CDR2 SASEGT. This CDR3 has 15 amino acids. Trimming took 6 bases from V and 2 from J; bases not matched to a gene: 8.

This clonotype was counted at least ten times. This chain uses TRBV12-3 or TRBV12-4 with TRBJ1-2; 9 positions agree with TRBD1. The V gene end was trimmed by 6 bases and the J gene end by 7 bases; junction bases not matched to a gene: 3. The CDR3 spans 12 residues. The CDR3 DNA is TGTGCCAGCAGCACAGGGGGCAGTGGCTACACCTTC. The encoded protein is CASSTGGSGYTF.

The V and J genes are TRBV5-1 and TRBJ2-1, with 9 bases fitting TRBD2. CDR3 length equals 15 residues. Trimming cost V 7 bases and J 0 bases; bases outside gene matches: 5. CDR1 and CDR2 from the germline V gene are SGHRS and YFSETQ. This CDR3 is CASGQAGGSYNEQFF. DNA of the CDR3: TGCGCCAGCGGTCAAGCGGGGGGCTCCTACAATGAGCAGTTCTTC.

This clonotype was seen at least ten times. The CDR3 nucleotides are TGTGCCAGCAGCGCGACTAGCGGGATCTACAATGAGCAGTTCTTC. Amino acids: CASSATSGIYNEQFF. V usage is TRBV9 and J usage is TRBJ2-1; 11 bases line up with TRBD2. J was trimmed by 3 bases and V by 3 bases; bases with no gene match: 2. Per the germline V gene, CDR1 is SGDLS and CDR2 is YYNGEE. This CDR3 has 15 amino acids.

The sample holds a few counts of this clonotype. This rearrangement joins TRBV29-1 to TRBJ2-7, with D possibly TRBD1 on 5 matching bases. CDR1 SQVTM and CDR2 ANQGSEA come from the germline V gene. V dropped 5 bases and J dropped 1 base, with 15 bases sitting between them. The CDR3 loop spans 14 amino acids. The CDR3 sequence is CSVFDPGLSYEQYF. As DNA, the CDR3 is TGCAGCGTTTTTGACCCAGGGTTGTCCTACGAGCAGTACTTC.

This clonotype was found many times. This chain uses TRBV12-3 or TRBV12-4 with TRBJ2-1; 7 bases line up with TRBD1. This CDR3 contains 16 residues. After removal of 7 bases from V and 5 bases from J, the junction contained 14 bases not matched to a gene. The CDR3 nucleotides are TGTGCCAGCATTCCCTTTCTGACAGGGTCCAACAATGAGCAGTTCTTC. Amino acids: CASIPFLTGSNNEQFF.

In its sample, this clonotype was seen many times. The rearrangement uses TRBV12-3 or TRBV12-4 and TRBJ2-7; D is unresolved. V was clipped by 5 bases and J by 2 bases, with 10 bases between them. The CDR3 is 13 residues long. The CDR3 DNA reads as TGTGCCAGCAGTAAAACAGAAACCTACGAGCAGTACTTC. This sequence encodes CASSKTETYEQYF.

This clonotype was picked up many times. The rearrangement uses TRBV20-1 and TRBJ2-1; D may be TRBD1 (6 bases). Per germline, CDR1 DFQATT and CDR2 SNEGSKA (reference sequence). Trimming shortened V by 5 bases and J by 4 bases, and 9 bases separated the two germline ends. The CDR3 sequence is 12 residues long. The DNA of the CDR3 is TGCAGTGCTGTAGACAGGTACAATGAGCAGTTCTTC. It translates to CSAVDRYNEQFF.

This chain joins TRBV18 and TRBJ1-6, with TRBD1 matching 7 bases. The CDR3 spans 16 residues. Looked up from germline, CDR1 is KGHSH and CDR2 is LQKENI. Trimming at V came to 2 bases and at J to 5 bases, leaving 6 bases not matched to a gene. The CDR3 is CASSPFMDRHNSPLHF. Here the CDR3 DNA reads TGTGCCAGCTCACCATTTATGGACAGGCATAATTCACCCCTCCACTTT.

There are many counts of this clonotype. This chain joins TRBV7-9 and TRBJ2-3; possibly TRBD1 for D (6 bases). Trimming removed 6 bases from V and 3 bases from J, with 22 bases in between. The CDR3 consists of 17 residues. CDR1 SEHNR and CDR2 FQNEAQ come from the germline V gene (reference sequence). CDR3 in DNA: TGTGCCAGCAGAAAGAGTCAGGGGTCCTGGGGGACAGATACGCAGTATTTT. Its translation is CASRKSQGSWGTDTQYF.

This clonotype showed up many times. The chain is built from TRBV7-8 and TRBJ2-3; D gene ambiguous. The CDR3 sequence is 12 residues long. Per the germline V gene, CDR1 is SGHVS and CDR2 is FQNEAQ. The V and J ends lost 1 base and 9 bases respectively, with 8 bases between them. The CDR3 reads CASSLGWGTQYF. Here the CDR3 DNA reads TGTGCCAGCAGCTTAGGGTGGGGAACGCAGTATTTT.

This clonotype occurred many times. V is TRBV27 and J is TRBJ2-1; 9 nucleotides line up with TRBD2. CDR3 length: 15 residues. V dropped 3 bases and J dropped 9; count of bases not matched to a gene: 9. The V gene's germline CDR1 is MNHEY and CDR2 SMNVEV (reference sequence). CDR3 sequence reads: CASSFGGLAQTEQFF. The DNA for the CDR3 is TGTGCCAGCAGTTTTGGGGGACTAGCCCAAACTGAGCAGTTCTTC.

The table lists this clonotype with many counts. In DNA form, the CDR3 reads TGCAGCGTTGCTATAACTAGCGGGAGAATCGGAGGGACCTACAATGAGCAGTTCTTC. Translation gives CSVAITSGRIGGTYNEQFF. The chain combines TRBV29-1 with TRBJ2-1, with 11 bases identical to TRBD2. V dropped 4 bases and J dropped 2; count of bases not matched to a gene: 16. Germline V gene lookup returns CDR1 SQVTM and CDR2 ANQGSEA. CDR3 length equals 19 residues.

This clonotype was found a few times. The V call is TRBV6-2 or TRBV6-3, the J call TRBJ1-5; D not resolved. This CDR3 region has 14 residues. The V gene's germline CDR1 is MNHEY and CDR2 SVGEGT. V was pared by 3 bases and J by 4 bases, with 10 bases between. In nucleotides, the CDR3 is TGTGCCAGCAGTTATGGGAACGAGAATCAGCCCCAGCATTTT. It encodes CASSYGNENQPQHF.

This chain connects TRBV7-9 to TRBJ2-1, with D perhaps given as TRBD1 or TRBD2 (5 bases each). Germline loops: CDR1 SEHNR, CDR2 FQNEAQ (reference sequence). Trimming took 5 bases from V and 5 from J, leaving 19 bases between them. CDR3 size: 16 residues. The CDR3 here is CASSRSGAANDNEQFF. In DNA, the CDR3 is TGTGCCAGCAGCCGGTCCGGGGCCGCGAATGACAATGAGCAGTTCTTC.

This clonotype has a count of ten or more. The chain recombines TRBV11-2 with TRBJ2-7; tentative D call: TRBD1 (5 bases). CDR1 and CDR2 (germline): SGHAT, FQNNGV. V dropped 5 bases and J dropped 3 bases, with 17 bases sitting between them. The CDR3 has 15 residues. The CDR3, as DNA: TGTGCCAGCAGCCCAAGCTTTACAGGAAACTACGAGCAGTACTTC. This translates into CASSPSFTGNYEQYF. Looking up the rest from reference TRBV11-2 and TRBJ2-7 gives the full variable domain: EAGVAQSPRYKIIEKRQSVAFWCNPISGHATLYWYQQILGQGPKLLIQFQNNGVVDDSQLPKDRFSAERLKGVDSTLKIQPAKLEDSAVYLCASSPSFTGNYEQYFGPGTRLTVT.

The V call is TRBV4-2, the J call TRBJ2-7, with D perhaps assigned TRBD1 or TRBD2 (6 bases each). Germline CDR1 is LGHNA and CDR2 is YNFKEQ. The V end lost 5 bases, the J end lost 5 bases, and 16 bases lay between the germline ends. The CDR3 runs 14 residues. The CDR3 loop is CASSSGGFSHEQYF. In DNA form, the CDR3 reads TGTGCCAGCAGCTCCGGGGGCTTTTCCCACGAGCAGTACTTC.

This chain connects TRBV20-1 to TRBJ2-7; 12 positions match TRBD1. CDR3 length equals 15 residues. V lost 7 bases, J lost 5 bases, and 12 bases stayed unmatched. CDR1 is DFQATT and CDR2 is SNEGSKA in the germline V gene (reference sequence). The chain's CDR3 is CSGRNSGTGGHEQYF. CDR3 DNA: TGCAGTGGCCGAAACTCCGGGACAGGGGGCCACGAGCAGTACTTC.

V gene TRBV4-2 combines with J gene TRBJ2-2; 8 bases are a match to TRBD2. J was trimmed by 7 bases and V by 4 bases; bases with no gene match: 11. CDR3 length: 16 residues. CDR1 is LGHNA, CDR2 YNFKEQ, per germline. This chain's CDR3 is CASSPRSGGWGGELFF. As DNA, the CDR3 is TGTGCCAGCAGCCCCAGGAGCGGGGGTTGGGGCGGGGAGCTGTTTTTT.

This clonotype showed up just a few times. The rearrangement joins TRBV18 to TRBJ2-6, with 7 bases matching TRBD1. Trimming took 1 base from V and 0 from J; bases not matched to a gene: 3. CDR3 size: 17 residues. Per germline, CDR1 KGHSH and CDR2 LQKENI. The CDR3 nucleotides are TGTGCCAGCTCACCACAGGGGGCAAACTCTGGGGCCAACGTCCTGACTTTC. It translates to CASSPQGANSGANVLTF.

This clonotype was seen only a few times. The chain has TRBV5-1 and TRBJ2-3; 7 bases line up with TRBD2. The germline V gene encodes CDR1 SGHRS and CDR2 YFSETQ. The CDR3 sequence is 15 residues long. Losses at the gene ends were 2 bases for V and 2 bases for J; bases not matched to a gene: 5. The CDR3 loop is CASSFAAGFTDTQYF. In nucleotides, the CDR3 is TGCGCCAGCAGCTTTGCAGCGGGGTTCACAGATACGCAGTATTTT.

The sample holds a few counts of this clonotype. The V call is TRBV19, the J call TRBJ2-1; the match to TRBD2 covers 14 bases. The CDR3 runs 14 residues. The germline CDR1 and CDR2 sequences are LNHDA and SQIVND (reference sequence). Unmatched junction bases numbered 3, after V lost 5 bases and J lost 9 bases. The CDR3 protein is CASSGTSGRGEQFF. Here the CDR3 DNA reads TGTGCCAGTAGTGGGACTAGCGGGAGAGGTGAGCAGTTCTTC.

This clonotype was seen at least ten times. This rearrangement joins TRBV20-1 to TRBJ2-5; the match to TRBD2 covers 7 bases. The junction had 12 bases not matched to a gene; V was cut back by 8 bases and J by 6 bases. The CDR3 is 13 residues long. Per the germline V gene, CDR1 is DFQATT and CDR2 is SNEGSKA (reference sequence). The CDR3 DNA sequence: TGCAGTACAAGTACCGGGACTAAGCAGACCCAGTACTTC. Translation gives CSTSTGTKQTQYF.